The next 2 T cell receptor beta chains were all read from a single sample in a study of CD8 T cells in Susac syndrome. When the RNA was reverse transcribed, random hexamers were used with an input of roughly 0.45 to 1 ug. TCRdb fed the immunoSEQ multiplex PCR reads into MiXCR, producing one record per CDR3 protein. The sample lists about 250,000 distinct CDR3 sequences, 85% to 95% occurring once. The sequenced sample consisted of CD4+ T cells from PBMCs. The receptors originated from a human donor with multiple sclerosis.

The chain links TRBV19 to TRBJ2-5, with a weak D call TRBD1 (6 bases). Germline V lookup: CDR1 LNHDA, CDR2 SQIVND (reference sequence). CDR3 size: 15 residues. Between the trimmed V and J ends, which lost 3 bases and 2 bases, there was a span of 13 bases. The CDR3 here is CASSMRRTVQETQYF. The CDR3 nucleotides are TGTGCCAGTAGTATGCGGCGGACAGTACAAGAGACCCAGTACTTC.

The genes are TRBV11-3 and TRBJ1-1; TRBD1 aligns across 8 bases. The CDR3 has 15 amino acids. With 4 bases clipped from V and 0 bases from J, the junction kept 4 bases outside the gene matches. CDR1 and CDR2 (germline): SGHNT, YENEEA. The CDR3 sequence is CASSWPGQVNTEAFF. The CDR3 DNA follows: TGTGCCAGCAGCTGGCCGGGACAGGTGAACACTGAAGCTTTCTTT.